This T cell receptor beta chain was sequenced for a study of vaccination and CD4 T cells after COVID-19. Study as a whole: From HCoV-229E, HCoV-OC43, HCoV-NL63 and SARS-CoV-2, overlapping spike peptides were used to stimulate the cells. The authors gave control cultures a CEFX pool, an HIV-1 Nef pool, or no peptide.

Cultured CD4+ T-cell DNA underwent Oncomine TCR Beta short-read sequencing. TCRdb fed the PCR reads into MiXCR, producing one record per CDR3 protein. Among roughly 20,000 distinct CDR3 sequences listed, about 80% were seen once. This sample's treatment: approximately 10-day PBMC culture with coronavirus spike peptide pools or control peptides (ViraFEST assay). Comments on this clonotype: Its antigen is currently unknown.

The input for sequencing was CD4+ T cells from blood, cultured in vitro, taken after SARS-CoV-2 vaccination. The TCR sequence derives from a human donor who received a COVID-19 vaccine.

CDR3 in amino acids: CASGGRYEQYF. The CDR3 DNA sequence: TGTGCCAGCGGGGGCCGCTACGAGCAGTACTTC. This chain connects TRBV27 to TRBJ2-7, with a possible D match to TRBD1 (6 bases). Trimming took 8 bases from V and 3 from J, leaving 8 bases between them. This CDR3 comprises 11 residues. Germline CDR1 and CDR2: MNHEY and SMNVEV (reference sequence).